These T cell receptor beta chains were read from a single sample in a study of cytomegalovirus exposure and HLA in healthy donors. Assay: immunoSEQ multiplex PCR; the TCRdb copy retains only in-frame clones and omits some. The sample consists of a few hundred thousand clones, just over 85% of them appearing once. Sequences were obtained from PBMCs. The origin of the receptors is a woman between 18 and 30 years old in good health and CMV-seronegative. Both conserved end residues are part of each CDR3. D genes are given only for firm matches. Some rows mark clone size as missing; the rest say once, few, many or name a class of expanded clone.

v_gene	len	d_gene	j_gene	abundance	CDR3nt	CDR3aa
TRBV29-1	13	-	TRBJ2-7	-	TGCAGCGTCCGAAGGACTGCGCTTTACGAGCAGTACTTC	CSVRRTALYEQYF
TRBV25-1	13	TRBD1	TRBJ1-2	-	TGTGCCAGCAGAGAGGACAGGGGGCCCGGCTACACCTTC	CASREDRGPGYTF
TRBV2	15	TRBD1	TRBJ2-3	-	TGTGCCAGCAGAGTCCGGGACAGGGTCACAGATACGCAGTATTTT	CASRVRDRVTDTQYF
TRBV20-1	11	-	TRBJ2-7	-	TGCAGTGCCACTTTCTCCTACGAGCAGTACTTC	CSATFSYEQYF
TRBV19	15	TRBD1	TRBJ1-5	-	TGTGCCAGTAGTATACAGGGGGATAGCAATCAGCCCCAGCATTTT	CASSIQGDSNQPQHF
TRBV7-9	16	-	TRBJ1-6	-	TGTGCCAGCAGCTTAGGGCTCCCAAGGAGCCATTCACCCCTCCACTTT	CASSLGLPRSHSPLHF
TRBV16	13	-	TRBJ2-3	-	TGTGCCAGCAGCCAAATCCTAGCCGATACGCAGTATTTT	CASSQILADTQYF
TRBV9	15	-	TRBJ2-2	-	TGTGCCAGCAGCGTAGAGGGAACGGGGACCGGGGAGCTGTTTTTT	CASSVEGTGTGELFF
TRBV28	15	TRBD1	TRBJ2-3	-	TGTGCCAGCAGCCGTGGACAGGTGCCCACAGATACGCAGTATTTT	CASSRGQVPTDTQYF
TRBV5-6	16	-	TRBJ2-7	-	TGTGCCAGCAGCCTAGGTCCGGCGGGGGCTACCTACGAGCAGTACTTC	CASSLGPAGATYEQYF
TRBV10-1	14	-	TRBJ2-1	-	TGCGCCAGCAGTGTCGGCGGGACCTACAATGAGCAGTTCTTC	CASSVGGTYNEQFF
TRBV6-1	14	TRBD1	TRBJ2-7	few	TGTGCCAGCTCGCCCTGGACAGGGTTCTACGAGCAGTACTTC	CASSPWTGFYEQYF
TRBV5-1	20	TRBD1	TRBJ2-6	-	TGCGCCAGCAGCTTAGGGGCGCAGGGGGCTTGGAGGGCTGGGGCCAACGTCCTGACTTTC	CASSLGAQGAWRAGANVLTF
TRBV5-1	13	TRBD1	TRBJ2-7	-	TGCGCCAGCAGACAGGGGACCTCCTACGAGCAGTACTTC	CASRQGTSYEQYF
TRBV19	15	-	TRBJ2-7	-	TGTGCCAGTAGTCCAACAACTACAGGGAACTACGAGCAGTACTTC	CASSPTTTGNYEQYF
TRBV14	14	-	TRBJ1-2	few	TGTGCCAGCAGCCAAGGTCCGGGGGGCTATGGCTACACCTTC	CASSQGPGGYGYTF
TRBV9	13	TRBD2	TRBJ2-5	-	TGTGCCAGCTGTTCGGGAGGAGGGGAGACCCAGTACTTC	CASCSGGGETQYF
TRBV10-3	14	-	TRBJ1-5	few	TGTGCCATCAGTGACCCGTCGGTCAATCAGCCCCAGCATTTT	CAISDPSVNQPQHF
TRBV6-4	14	-	TRBJ1-2	few	TGTGCCAGCAGTGGCGGGGGAGAGGCCTATGGCTACACCTTC	CASSGGGEAYGYTF
TRBV19	12	-	TRBJ2-4	-	TGTGCCAGTAGTCGGACAGAAAACATTCAGTACTTC	CASSRTENIQYF
TRBV27	16	-	TRBJ1-5	-	TGTGCCAGCAGTTTGACGGCAGGGCATAGCTTAGGACCCCAGCATTTT	CASSLTAGHSLGPQHF
TRBV19	14	-	TRBJ1-4	-	TGTGCCAGTAGGACACACGGAACAAATGAAAAACTGTTTTTT	CASRTHGTNEKLFF
TRBV5-4	12	-	TRBJ1-1	-	TGTGCCAGCAGCCTGATCGTCGGTGAAGCTTTCTTT	CASSLIVGEAFF
TRBV4-1	15	TRBD1	TRBJ1-6	-	TGCGCCAGCAGCGATTGGACAGGGTCCAATTCACCCCTCCACTTT	CASSDWTGSNSPLHF
TRBV18	14	-	TRBJ2-7	-	TGTGCCAGCTCACCCCCCGGGGTGCCCTACGAGCAGTACTTC	CASSPPGVPYEQYF
TRBV30	18	TRBD1	TRBJ1-3	-	TGTGCCTGGAGTCCACCCCCTCGGGCAGGGGGATCTGGAAACACCATATATTTT	CAWSPPPRAGGSGNTIYF
TRBV5-1	13	-	TRBJ2-1	-	TGCGCCAGCAGCTTTAATTCGTACAATGAGCAGTTCTTC	CASSFNSYNEQFF